The next 7 T cell receptor beta chains were all read from a single sample in a study of radiotherapy plus CTLA-4 blockade in lung cancer. Assay: immunoSEQ multiplex PCR; the TCRdb copy retains only in-frame clones and omits some. The sample has about 77,000 clones, around 74% seen once; the top ten hold approximately 9.9%. The specimen was peripheral blood, collected from a patient treated with radiotherapy plus ipilimumab. The receptors originated from a human donor with non-small cell lung cancer whose response to radiotherapy plus ipilimumab could not be evaluated.

The V and J genes are TRBV18 and TRBJ1-2; D gene ambiguous. Germline V gene sequence: CDR1 KGHSH, CDR2 LQKENI. The CDR3 contains 15 residues. The V end was cut by 2 bases, the J end by 0 bases, with 10 bases between. The CDR3 DNA reads TGTGCCAGCTCACCAGATCAGGTCGCTAACTATGGCTACACCTTC. This translates into CASSPDQVANYGYTF.

The rearrangement links TRBV19 to TRBJ2-1; the D gene is possibly TRBD1 (6 bases). Deletions cut 4 bases from V and 10 bases from J, with 20 bases between. The CDR3 runs 15 residues. Germline V gene sequence: CDR1 LNHDA, CDR2 SQIVND (reference sequence). The chain's CDR3 is CASSKDSDIYMEQFF. CDR3 nucleotide sequence: TGTGCCAGTAGTAAGGACAGCGATATTTACATGGAGCAGTTCTTC.

The chain employs TRBV7-3 and TRBJ1-2, with TRBD1 identical over 11 bases. Unmatched junction bases numbered 6, after V lost 5 bases and J lost 4 bases. Germline V gene data show CDR1 as SGHTA and CDR2 as FQGTGA. The CDR3 has 15 amino acids. The CDR3 coding sequence is TGTGCCAGCAGCCAAGGACAGGGGGCCCTCTATGGCTACACCTTC. Protein: CASSQGQGALYGYTF. The full variable domain, rest sourced from reference TRBV7-3 and TRBJ1-2, is GAGVSQTPSNKVTEKGKYVELRCDPISGHTALYWYRQSLGQGPEFLIYFQGTGAADDSGLPNDRFFAVRPEGSVSTLKIQRTERGDSAVYLCASSQGQGALYGYTFGSGTRLTVV.

The chain uses TRBV30 and TRBJ1-1; D is unclear. Germline loops: CDR1 GTSNPN, CDR2 SVGIG (reference sequence). The CDR3 is 11 amino acids. The V end lost 5 bases, the J end lost 8 bases, and 12 bases lay between the germline ends. The CDR3 is CAWSFRGEAFF. The DNA of the CDR3 is TGTGCCTGGTCCTTCAGAGGGGAAGCTTTCTTT.

The rearrangement links TRBV7-8 to TRBJ2-7, with 16 bases matching TRBD2. Germline V gives CDR1 SGHVS, CDR2 FQNEAQ. After removal of 3 bases from V and 7 bases from J, the junction contained 3 bases not matched to a gene. The CDR3 runs to 15 residues. CDR3 loop: CASSFGTSGGGEQYF. Here the CDR3 DNA reads TGTGCCAGCAGCTTCGGGACTAGCGGGGGGGGAGAGCAGTACTTC.

The chain has TRBV7-9 and TRBJ1-1; D is uncertain. Germline lookup yields CDR1 SEHNR and CDR2 FQNEAQ (reference sequence). There are 15 residues in the CDR3. The ends were cut back, 5 bases at V and 4 bases at J, with 17 bases in the middle. The CDR3 sequence is CASSQDLPISTEAFF. The CDR3, as DNA: TGTGCCAGCAGCCAAGATTTACCGATCAGCACTGAAGCTTTCTTT.

V usage is TRBV12-5 and J usage is TRBJ1-2; D gene ambiguous. Trimming shortened V by 0 bases and J by 7 bases, and 12 bases separated the two germline ends. This CDR3 has 14 amino acids. The germline CDR1 and CDR2 sequences are LGHNT and FRNRAP. For the CDR3, the DNA is TGTGCTAGTGGTTTGGTGCGGGGATTTCGTGGCTACACCTTC. Translated: CASGLVRGFRGYTF.